One and the same sample provided the 12 T cell receptor beta chains below, sequenced in a study of blood T cell repertoires in COVID-19. Clones were read by immunoSEQ multiplex PCR, and TCRdb kept only the in-frame ones, dropping some. The profile shows some 330,000 clones, 89% of them singletons. The sequencing sample was made of peripheral blood. These TCRs come from a woman younger than 45 with COVID-19, enrolled during active disease.

This clone was counted between two and nine times. The rearrangement joins TRBV7-9 to TRBJ1-6, with D maybe TRBD1 (6 bases). CDR3 size: 15 residues. Trimming removed 5 bases from V and 5 bases from J, with 13 bases in between. Per the germline V gene, CDR1 is SEHNR and CDR2 is FQNEAQ (reference sequence). Here the CDR3 reads CASSVHGTNNSPLHF. In nucleotides, the CDR3 is TGTGCCAGCAGCGTACACGGGACAAATAATTCACCCCTCCACTTT. Using reference TRBV7-9 and TRBJ1-6 for the parts outside the CDR3, the full variable domain is DTGVSQNPRHKITKRGQNVTFRCDPISEHNRLYWYRQTLGQGPEFLTYFQNEAQLEKSRLLSDRFSAERPKGSFSTLEIQRTEQGDSAMYLCASSVHGTNNSPLHFGNGTRLTVT.

The chain has TRBV2 and TRBJ1-5; TRBD1 agrees at 11 bases. The CDR3 runs to 13 residues. The trim removed 6 bases at V and 7 bases at J, leaving 2 bases unmatched. Germline-derived CDR1 and CDR2 are SNHLY and FYNNEI. The CDR3 DNA follows: TGTGCCAGCAGAGGGACAGGGGGGCAGCCCCAGCATTTT. Translating it yields CASRGTGGQPQHF.

The V gene is TRBV29-1, the J gene TRBJ2-7, with a weak D call TRBD1 (6 bases). V was shortened by 7 bases and J by 2 bases, with 12 bases between the two germline ends. The CDR3 has 12 residues. Germline CDR1 reads SQVTM; CDR2 reads ANQGSEA. CDR3 loop: CSAGTTTYEQYF. The CDR3 region has the DNA TGCAGCGCCGGGACAACCACCTACGAGCAGTACTTC.

V is TRBV5-6 and J is TRBJ1-1; TRBD1 matches at 7 bases. Losses at the gene ends were 3 bases for V and 0 bases for J; bases not matched to a gene: 11. The V gene's germline CDR1 is SGHDT and CDR2 YYEEEE. CDR3 size: 17 residues. CDR3 loop: CASSWVGQPSLNTEAFF. The CDR3 bases are TGTGCCAGCAGCTGGGTGGGACAGCCAAGTTTGAACACTGAAGCTTTCTTT.

The chain joins TRBV6-5 to TRBJ1-2, with D perhaps TRBD1 (6 bases). This CDR3 is 14 amino acids long. V shed 6 bases and J shed 2 bases, with 13 bases lying between them. Germline assignment: CDR1 MNHEY and CDR2 SVGAGI. The CDR3: CASRVGAENYGYTF. The DNA for the CDR3 is TGTGCCAGCAGGGTGGGGGCGGAAAACTATGGCTACACCTTC.

This clone has a single count. V usage is TRBV15 and J usage is TRBJ2-5, with 10 nucleotides matching TRBD1. This CDR3 has 15 amino acids. Germline CDR1 and CDR2: LNHNV and YYDKDF (reference sequence). The V segment lost 2 bases and the J segment 4 bases; nucleotides outside the gene matches: 4. The CDR3 nucleotides read TGTGCCACCAGCAGAAACCGGGACAGGGGAGAGACCCAGTACTTC. This sequence encodes CATSRNRDRGETQYF.

V and J are TRBV6-2 or TRBV6-3 and TRBJ1-1; a weak D match, TRBD1 (6 bases). The germline CDR1 and CDR2 sequences are MNHEY and SVGEGT. There are 14 residues in the CDR3. V was shortened by 4 bases and J by 0 bases, with 9 bases between the two germline ends. Here the CDR3 DNA reads TGTGCCAGCAGTTTCGGACAGATGAACACTGAAGCTTTCTTT. Encoded protein: CASSFGQMNTEAFF.

This chain joins TRBV3-1 (or the pseudogene TRBV3-2) and TRBJ1-3; D ambiguous. Trimming stripped 3 bases from V and 0 bases from J, with 12 bases between. The CDR3 sequence is 16 residues long. CDR1 LGHDT and CDR2 YNNKEL come from the germline V gene (reference sequence). CDR3 in DNA: TGTGCCAGCAGCCACACCCCGGGTTACTCTGGAAACACCATATATTTT. Amino acid sequence: CASSHTPGYSGNTIYF.

This rearrangement joins TRBV20-1 to TRBJ1-4, with 8 nucleotides matching TRBD1. The V segment lost 3 bases and the J segment 5 bases; nucleotides outside the gene matches: 8. Germline V gene data show CDR1 as DFQATT and CDR2 as SNEGSKA (reference sequence). The CDR3 sequence is 15 residues long. In DNA form, the CDR3 reads TGCAGTGCTAGTTATACAGGGGGAGAGAATGAAAAACTGTTTTTT. It codes for CSASYTGGENEKLFF.

This chain joins TRBV24-1 and TRBJ1-5; D gene ambiguous. The CDR3 totals 14 residues. Germline CDR1 and CDR2: KGHDR and SFDVKD. Trimming cost V 6 bases and J 1 base, with 9 bases left between them. The CDR3 nucleotides are TGTGCCACCAGTACTGTTCTGAGCAATCAGCCCCAGCATTTT. Translating it yields CATSTVLSNQPQHF.

This clone was seen just once. The rearrangement uses TRBV5-1 and TRBJ1-2, with TRBD1 matching 7 bases. The CDR3 totals 13 residues. J was trimmed by 6 bases and V by 6 bases; bases with no gene match: 8. Per germline, CDR1 SGHRS and CDR2 YFSETQ. The CDR3 coding sequence is TGCGCCAGCAACCAGAGACAGGGCAATGGCTACACCTTC. Translation gives CASNQRQGNGYTF.

J is TRBJ1-4 and V is TRBV10-3; no definite D call. Per germline, CDR1 ENHRY and CDR2 SYGVKD. This CDR3 comprises 15 residues. Between the trimmed V and J ends, which lost 6 bases and 0 bases, there was a span of 11 bases. The chain's CDR3 is CAIRAHGATNEKLFF. The CDR3 DNA is TGTGCCATCAGGGCCCACGGGGCAACTAATGAAAAACTGTTTTTT.